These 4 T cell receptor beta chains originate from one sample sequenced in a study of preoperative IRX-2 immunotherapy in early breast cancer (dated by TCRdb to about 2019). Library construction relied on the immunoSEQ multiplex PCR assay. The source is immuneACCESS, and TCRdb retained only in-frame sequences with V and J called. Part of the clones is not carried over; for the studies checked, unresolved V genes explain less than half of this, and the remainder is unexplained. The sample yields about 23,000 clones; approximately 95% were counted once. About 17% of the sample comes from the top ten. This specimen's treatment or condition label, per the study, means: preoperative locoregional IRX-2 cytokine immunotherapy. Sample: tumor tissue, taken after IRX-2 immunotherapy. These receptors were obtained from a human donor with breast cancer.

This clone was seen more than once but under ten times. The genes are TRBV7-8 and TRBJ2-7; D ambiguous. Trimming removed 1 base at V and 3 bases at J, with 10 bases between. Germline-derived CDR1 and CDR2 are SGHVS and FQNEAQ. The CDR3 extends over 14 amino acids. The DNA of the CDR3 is TGTGCCAGCAGCTTAGAGTCACCCAACTACGAGCAGTACTTC. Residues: CASSLESPNYEQYF.

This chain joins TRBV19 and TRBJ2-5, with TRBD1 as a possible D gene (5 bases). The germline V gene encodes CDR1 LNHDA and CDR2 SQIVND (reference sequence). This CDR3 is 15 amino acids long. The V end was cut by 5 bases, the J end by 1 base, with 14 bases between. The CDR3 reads CASSSLRGSQETQYF. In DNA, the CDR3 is TGTGCCAGTAGTTCCCTAAGGGGTTCCCAAGAGACCCAGTACTTC.

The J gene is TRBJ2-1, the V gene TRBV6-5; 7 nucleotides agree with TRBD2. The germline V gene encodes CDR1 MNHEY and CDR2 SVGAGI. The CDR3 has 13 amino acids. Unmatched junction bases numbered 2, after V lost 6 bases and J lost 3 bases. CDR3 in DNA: TGTGCCAGCAGGGCGGGGGTCTACAATGAGCAGTTCTTC. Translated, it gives CASRAGVYNEQFF.

The CDR3 protein is CASWDRGRTGELFF. The CDR3 DNA sequence: TGTGCCAGTTGGGACAGGGGTCGTACCGGGGAGCTGTTTTTT. V and J are TRBV19 and TRBJ2-2; 10 bases fit TRBD1. The CDR3 is made up of 14 amino acids. Germline lookup yields CDR1 LNHDA and CDR2 SQIVND (reference sequence). Unmatched junction bases numbered 5, after V lost 8 bases and J lost 5 bases.